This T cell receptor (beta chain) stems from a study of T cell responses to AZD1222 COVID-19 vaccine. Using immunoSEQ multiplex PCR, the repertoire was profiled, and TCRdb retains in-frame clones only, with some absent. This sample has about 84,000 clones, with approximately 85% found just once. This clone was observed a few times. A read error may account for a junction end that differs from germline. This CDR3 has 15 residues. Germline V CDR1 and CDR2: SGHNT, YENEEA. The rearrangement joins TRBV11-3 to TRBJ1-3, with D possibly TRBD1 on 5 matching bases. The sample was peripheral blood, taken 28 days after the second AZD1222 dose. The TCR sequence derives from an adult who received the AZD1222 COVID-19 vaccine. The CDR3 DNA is TGCGCCAGCGGGGACCTGGCCTACTCTGGAAACACCATATATTTT. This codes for CASGDLAYSGNTIYF.